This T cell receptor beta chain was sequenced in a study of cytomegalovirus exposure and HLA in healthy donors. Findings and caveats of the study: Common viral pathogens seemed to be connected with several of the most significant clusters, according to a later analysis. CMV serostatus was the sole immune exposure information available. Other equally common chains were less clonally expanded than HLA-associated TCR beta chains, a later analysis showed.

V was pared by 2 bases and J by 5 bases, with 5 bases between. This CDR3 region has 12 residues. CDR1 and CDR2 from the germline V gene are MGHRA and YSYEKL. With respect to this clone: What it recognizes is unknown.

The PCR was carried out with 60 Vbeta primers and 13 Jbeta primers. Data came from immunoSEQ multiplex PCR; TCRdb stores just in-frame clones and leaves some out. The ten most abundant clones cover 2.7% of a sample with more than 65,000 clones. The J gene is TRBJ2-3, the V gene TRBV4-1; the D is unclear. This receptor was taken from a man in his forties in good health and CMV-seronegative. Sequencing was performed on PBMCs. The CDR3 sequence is CASSQPVDTQYF. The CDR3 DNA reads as TGCGCCAGCAGCCAACCCGTAGATACGCAGTATTTT.